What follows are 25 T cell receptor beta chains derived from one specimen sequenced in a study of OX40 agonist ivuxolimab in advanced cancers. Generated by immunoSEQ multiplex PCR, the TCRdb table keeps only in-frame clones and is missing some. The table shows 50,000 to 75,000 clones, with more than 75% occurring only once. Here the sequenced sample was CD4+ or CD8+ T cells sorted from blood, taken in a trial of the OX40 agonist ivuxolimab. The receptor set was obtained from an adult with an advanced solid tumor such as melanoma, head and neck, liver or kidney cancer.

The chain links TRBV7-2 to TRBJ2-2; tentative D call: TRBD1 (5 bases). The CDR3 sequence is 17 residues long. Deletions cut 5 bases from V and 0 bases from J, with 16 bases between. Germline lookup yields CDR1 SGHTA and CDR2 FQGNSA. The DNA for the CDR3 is TGTGCCAGCAGCCCTCGATGGGGCAGGTCGAACACCGGGGAGCTGTTTTTT. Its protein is CASSPRWGRSNTGELFF.

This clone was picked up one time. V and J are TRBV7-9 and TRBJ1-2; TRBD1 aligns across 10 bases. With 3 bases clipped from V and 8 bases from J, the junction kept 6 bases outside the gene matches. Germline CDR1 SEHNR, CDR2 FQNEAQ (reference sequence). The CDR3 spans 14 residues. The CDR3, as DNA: TGTGCCAGCAGCTTTCAAGACAGGGGGCAGGGCTACACCTTC. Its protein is CASSFQDRGQGYTF.

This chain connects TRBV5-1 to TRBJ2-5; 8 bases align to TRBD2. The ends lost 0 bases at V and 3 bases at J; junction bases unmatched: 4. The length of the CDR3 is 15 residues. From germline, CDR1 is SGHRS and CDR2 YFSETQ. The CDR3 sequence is CASSLGGTREETQYF. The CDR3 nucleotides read TGCGCCAGCAGCTTGGGTGGGACTAGGGAAGAGACCCAGTACTTC.

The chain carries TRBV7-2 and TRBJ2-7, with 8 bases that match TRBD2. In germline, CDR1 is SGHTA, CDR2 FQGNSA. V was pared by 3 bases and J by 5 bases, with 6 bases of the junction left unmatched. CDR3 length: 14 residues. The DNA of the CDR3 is TGTGCCAGCAGCTTCGGGGGGGGTTACGACGAGCAGTACTTC. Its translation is CASSFGGGYDEQYF.

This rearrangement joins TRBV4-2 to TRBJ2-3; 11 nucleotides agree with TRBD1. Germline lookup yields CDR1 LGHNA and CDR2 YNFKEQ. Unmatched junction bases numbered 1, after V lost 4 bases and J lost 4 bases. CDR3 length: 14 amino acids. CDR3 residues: CASSPGQGADTQYF. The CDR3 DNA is TGTGCCAGCAGCCCGGGACAGGGGGCAGATACGCAGTATTTT.

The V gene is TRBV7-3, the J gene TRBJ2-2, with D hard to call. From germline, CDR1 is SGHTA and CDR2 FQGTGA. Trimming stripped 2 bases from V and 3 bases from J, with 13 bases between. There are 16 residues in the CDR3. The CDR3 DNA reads TGTGCCAGCAGCTTAGATCGCTTCAGAGACACCGGGGAGCTGTTTTTT. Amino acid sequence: CASSLDRFRDTGELFF.

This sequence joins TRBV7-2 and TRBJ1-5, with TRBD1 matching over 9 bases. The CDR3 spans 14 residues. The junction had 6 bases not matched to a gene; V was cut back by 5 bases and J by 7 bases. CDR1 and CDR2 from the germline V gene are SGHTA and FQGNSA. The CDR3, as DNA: TGTGCCAGCAGCCCCGGACAGGGGAACCAGCCCCAGCATTTT. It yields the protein CASSPGQGNQPQHF.

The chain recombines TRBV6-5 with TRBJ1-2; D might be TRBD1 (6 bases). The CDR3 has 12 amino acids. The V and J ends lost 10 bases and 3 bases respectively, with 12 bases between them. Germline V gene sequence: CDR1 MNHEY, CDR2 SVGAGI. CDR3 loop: CATRGLYYGYTF. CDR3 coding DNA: TGTGCCACAAGGGGGTTATACTATGGCTACACCTTC.

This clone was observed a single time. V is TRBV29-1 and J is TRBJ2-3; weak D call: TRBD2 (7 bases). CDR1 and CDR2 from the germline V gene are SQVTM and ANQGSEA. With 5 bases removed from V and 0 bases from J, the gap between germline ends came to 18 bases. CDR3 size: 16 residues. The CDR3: CSVRLKGGASTDTQYF. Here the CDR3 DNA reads TGCAGCGTTAGGCTTAAAGGGGGGGCTAGCACAGATACGCAGTATTTT.

The CDR3 is CASSTNRDRRTDTQYF. CDR3 DNA: TGTGCCAGCAGCACCAACCGGGACAGGCGCACAGATACGCAGTATTTT. V usage is TRBV7-3 and J usage is TRBJ2-3, with 8 bases fitting TRBD1. The V gene's germline CDR1 is SGHTA and CDR2 FQGTGA. There are 16 residues in the CDR3. Unmatched junction bases numbered 8, after V lost 5 bases and J lost 1 base.

CDR3: CAISESGQSRGSEETQYF. CDR3 DNA: TGTGCCATCAGTGAGTCAGGCCAATCGAGGGGGTCAGAAGAGACCCAGTACTTC. The gene calls are TRBV10-3 and TRBJ2-5; D may be TRBD1 (6 bases). CDR1 and CDR2 (germline): ENHRY, SYGVKD. The CDR3 is made up of 18 amino acids. Trimming left V 0 bases short and J 3 bases short, with 20 bases between.

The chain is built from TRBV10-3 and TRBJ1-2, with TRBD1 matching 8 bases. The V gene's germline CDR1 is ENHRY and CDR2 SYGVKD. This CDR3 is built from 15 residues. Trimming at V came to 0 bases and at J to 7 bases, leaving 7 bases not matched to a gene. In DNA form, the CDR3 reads TGTGCCATCAGTGAGTCGGGGACAGGCCCGGGTGGCTACACCTTC. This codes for CAISESGTGPGGYTF.

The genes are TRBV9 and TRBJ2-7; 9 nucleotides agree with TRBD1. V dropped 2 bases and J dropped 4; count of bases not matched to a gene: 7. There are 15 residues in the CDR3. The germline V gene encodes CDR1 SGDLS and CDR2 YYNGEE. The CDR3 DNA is TGTGCCAGCAGCGTGGGGGACAGGGAGGTTTACGAGCAGTACTTC. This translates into CASSVGDREVYEQYF. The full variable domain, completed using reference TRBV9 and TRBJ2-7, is DSGVTQTPKHLITATGQRVTLRCSPRSGDLSVYWYQQSLDQGLQFLIQYYNGEERAKGNILERFSAQQFPDLHSELNLSSLELGDSALYFCASSVGDREVYEQYFGPGTRLTVT.

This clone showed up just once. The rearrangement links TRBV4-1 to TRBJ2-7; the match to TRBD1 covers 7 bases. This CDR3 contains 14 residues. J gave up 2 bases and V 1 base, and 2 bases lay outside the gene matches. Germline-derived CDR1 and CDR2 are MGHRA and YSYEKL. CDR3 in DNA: TGCGCCAGCAGCCAAGGGGACAGTACCTACGAGCAGTACTTC. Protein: CASSQGDSTYEQYF.

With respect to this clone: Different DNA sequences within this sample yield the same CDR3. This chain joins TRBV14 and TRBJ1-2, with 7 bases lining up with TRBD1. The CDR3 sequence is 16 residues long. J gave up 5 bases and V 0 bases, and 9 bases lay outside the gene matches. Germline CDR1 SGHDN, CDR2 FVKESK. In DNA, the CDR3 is TGTGCCAGCAGCCAAGATGGGAGGGGGCGAGGTTATGGCTACACCTTC. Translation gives CASSQDGRGRGYGYTF. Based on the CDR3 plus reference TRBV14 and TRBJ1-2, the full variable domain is EAGVTQFPSHSVIEKGQTVTLRCDPISGHDNLYWYRRVMGKEIKFLLHFVKESKQDESGMPNNRFLAERTGGTYSTLKVQPAELEDSGVYFCASSQDGRGRGYGYTFGSGTRLTVV.

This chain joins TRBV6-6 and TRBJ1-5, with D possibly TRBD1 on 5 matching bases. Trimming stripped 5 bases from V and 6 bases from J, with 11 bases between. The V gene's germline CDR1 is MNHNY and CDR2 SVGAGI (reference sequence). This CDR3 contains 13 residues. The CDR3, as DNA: TGTGCCAGCAGTCAGCAGGGTTCTCAGCCCCAGCATTTT. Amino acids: CASSQQGSQPQHF.

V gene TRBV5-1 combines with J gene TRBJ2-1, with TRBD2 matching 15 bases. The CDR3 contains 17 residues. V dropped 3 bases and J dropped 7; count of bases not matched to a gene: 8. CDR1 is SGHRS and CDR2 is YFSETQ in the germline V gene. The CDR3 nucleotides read TGCGCCAGCAGCTCCCGGACTAGCGGGGGGGCGAGGAATGAGCAGTTCTTC. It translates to CASSSRTSGGARNEQFF.

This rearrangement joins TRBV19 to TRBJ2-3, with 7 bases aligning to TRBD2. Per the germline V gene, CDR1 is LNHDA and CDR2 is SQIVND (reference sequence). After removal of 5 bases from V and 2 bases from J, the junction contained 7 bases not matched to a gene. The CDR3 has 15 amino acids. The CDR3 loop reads CASSASSGATDTQYF. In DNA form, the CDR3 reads TGTGCCAGTAGTGCTTCCAGCGGGGCCACAGATACGCAGTATTTT. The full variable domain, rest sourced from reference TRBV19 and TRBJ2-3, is DGGITQSPKYLFRKEGQNVTLSCEQNLNHDAMYWYRQDPGQGLRLIYYSQIVNDFQKGDIAEGYSVSREKKESFPLTVTSAQKNPTAFYLCASSASSGATDTQYFGPGTRLTVL.

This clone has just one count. The CDR3 DNA is TGTGCCAGTAGCAAAAAACAGGGACCTAACTATGGCTACACCTTC. Translation gives CASSKKQGPNYGYTF. V is TRBV19 and J is TRBJ1-2; TRBD1 might be the D (6 bases). Deletions cut 6 bases from V and 0 bases from J, with 14 bases between. The CDR3 has 15 amino acids. Germline lookup yields CDR1 LNHDA and CDR2 SQIVND (reference sequence). The entire variable domain, with the rest obtained from reference TRBV19 and TRBJ1-2, is as follows: DGGITQSPKYLFRKEGQNVTLSCEQNLNHDAMYWYRQDPGQGLRLIYYSQIVNDFQKGDIAEGYSVSREKKESFPLTVTSAQKNPTAFYLCASSKKQGPNYGYTFGSGTRLTVV.

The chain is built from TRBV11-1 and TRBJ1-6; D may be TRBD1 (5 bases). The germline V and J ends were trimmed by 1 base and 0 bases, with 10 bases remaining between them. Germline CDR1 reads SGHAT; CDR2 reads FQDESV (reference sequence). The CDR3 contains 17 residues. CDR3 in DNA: TGTGCCAGCAGCTTAGGACAGCACGTCTCCTATAATTCACCCCTCCACTTT. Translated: CASSLGQHVSYNSPLHF. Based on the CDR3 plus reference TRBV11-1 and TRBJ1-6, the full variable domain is EAEVAQSPRYKITEKSQAVAFWCDPISGHATLYWYRQILGQGPELLVQFQDESVVDDSQLPKDRFSAERLKGVDSTLKIQPAELGDSAMYLCASSLGQHVSYNSPLHFGNGTRLTVT.

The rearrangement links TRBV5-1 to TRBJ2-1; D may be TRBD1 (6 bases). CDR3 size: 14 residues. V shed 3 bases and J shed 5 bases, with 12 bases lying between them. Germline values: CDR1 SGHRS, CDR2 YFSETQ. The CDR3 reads CASSSRQDNNEQFF. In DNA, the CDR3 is TGCGCCAGCAGCTCTCGACAGGATAACAATGAGCAGTTCTTC.

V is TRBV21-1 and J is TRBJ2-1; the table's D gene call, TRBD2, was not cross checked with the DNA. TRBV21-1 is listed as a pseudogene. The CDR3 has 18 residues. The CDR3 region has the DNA TGTGCCAGCAGCAGACTTAGAGGTGGACTAGCGGGTCCCAATGAGCAGTTCTTC. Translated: CASSRLRGGLAGPNEQFF.

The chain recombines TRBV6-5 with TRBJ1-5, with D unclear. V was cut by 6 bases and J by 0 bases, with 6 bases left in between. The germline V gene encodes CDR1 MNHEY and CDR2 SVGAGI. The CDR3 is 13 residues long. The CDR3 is CASSPYSNQPQHF. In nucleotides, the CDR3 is TGTGCCAGCAGCCCGTATAGCAATCAGCCCCAGCATTTT.

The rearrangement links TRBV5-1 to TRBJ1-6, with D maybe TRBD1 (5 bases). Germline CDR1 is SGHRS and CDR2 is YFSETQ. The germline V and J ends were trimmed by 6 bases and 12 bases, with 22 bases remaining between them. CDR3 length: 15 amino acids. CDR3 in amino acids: CASTKQRRGDQPLHF. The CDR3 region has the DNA TGCGCCAGCACCAAACAGCGGCGGGGGGACCAACCCCTCCACTTT. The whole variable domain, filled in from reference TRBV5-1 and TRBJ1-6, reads KAGVTQTPRYLIKTRGQQVTLSCSPISGHRSVSWYQQTPGQGLQFLFEYFSETQRNKGNFPGRFSGRQFSNSRSEMNVSTLELGDSALYLCASTKQRRGDQPLHFGNGTRLTVT.

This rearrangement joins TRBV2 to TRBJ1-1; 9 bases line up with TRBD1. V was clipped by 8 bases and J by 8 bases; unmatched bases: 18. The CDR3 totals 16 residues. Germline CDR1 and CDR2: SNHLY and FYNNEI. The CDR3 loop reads CASELRAGQGSPEAFF. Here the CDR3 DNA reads TGTGCCAGCGAATTAAGAGCGGGACAGGGATCTCCAGAAGCTTTCTTT. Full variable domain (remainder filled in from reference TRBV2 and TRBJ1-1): EPEVTQTPSHQVTQMGQEVILRCVPISNHLYFYWYRQILGQKVEFLVSFYNNEISEKSEIFDDQFSVERPDGSNFTLKIRSTKLEDSAMYFCASELRAGQGSPEAFFGQGTRLTVV.